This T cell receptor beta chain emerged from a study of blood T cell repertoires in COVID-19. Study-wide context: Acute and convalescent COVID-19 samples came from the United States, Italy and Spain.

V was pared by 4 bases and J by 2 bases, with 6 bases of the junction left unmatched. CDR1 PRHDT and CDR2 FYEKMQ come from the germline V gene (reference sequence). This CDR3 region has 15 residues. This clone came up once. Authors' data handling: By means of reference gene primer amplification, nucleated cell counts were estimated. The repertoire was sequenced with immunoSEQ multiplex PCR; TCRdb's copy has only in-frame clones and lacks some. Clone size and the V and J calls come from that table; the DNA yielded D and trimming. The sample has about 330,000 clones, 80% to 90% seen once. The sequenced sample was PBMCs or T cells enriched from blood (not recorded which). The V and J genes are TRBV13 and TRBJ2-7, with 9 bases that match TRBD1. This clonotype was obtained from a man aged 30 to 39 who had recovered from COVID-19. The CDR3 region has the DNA TGTGCCAGCAGCTCTGGGGACAGGGCCCCCTACGAGCAGTACTTC. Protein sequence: CASSSGDRAPYEQYF.